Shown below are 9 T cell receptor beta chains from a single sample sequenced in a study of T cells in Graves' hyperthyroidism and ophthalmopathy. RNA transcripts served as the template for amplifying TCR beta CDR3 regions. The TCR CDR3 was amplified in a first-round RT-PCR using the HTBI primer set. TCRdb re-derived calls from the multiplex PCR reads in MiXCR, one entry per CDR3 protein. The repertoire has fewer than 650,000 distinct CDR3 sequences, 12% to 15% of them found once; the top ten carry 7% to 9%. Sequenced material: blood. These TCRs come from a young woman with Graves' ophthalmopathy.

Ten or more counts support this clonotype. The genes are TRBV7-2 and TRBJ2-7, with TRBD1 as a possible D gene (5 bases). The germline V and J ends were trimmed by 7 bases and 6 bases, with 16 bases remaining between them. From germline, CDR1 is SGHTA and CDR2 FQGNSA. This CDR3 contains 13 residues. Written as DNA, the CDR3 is TGTGCCAGCACCCTCTACCTACAGGCCGAGCAGTACTTC. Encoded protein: CASTLYLQAEQYF.

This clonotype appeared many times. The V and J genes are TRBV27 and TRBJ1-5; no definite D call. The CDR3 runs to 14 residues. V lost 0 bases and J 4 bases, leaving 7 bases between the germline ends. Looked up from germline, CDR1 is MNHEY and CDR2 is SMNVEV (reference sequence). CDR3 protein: CASSLSSFNQPQHF. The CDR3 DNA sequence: TGTGCCAGCAGTTTATCCTCCTTTAATCAGCCCCAGCATTTT.

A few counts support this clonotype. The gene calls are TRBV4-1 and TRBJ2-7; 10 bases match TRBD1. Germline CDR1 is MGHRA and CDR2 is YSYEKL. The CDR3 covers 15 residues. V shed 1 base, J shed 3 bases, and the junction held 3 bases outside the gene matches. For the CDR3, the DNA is TGCGCCAGCAGCCAAGTGGGGACAGGGGACTACGAGCAGTACTTC. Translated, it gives CASSQVGTGDYEQYF.

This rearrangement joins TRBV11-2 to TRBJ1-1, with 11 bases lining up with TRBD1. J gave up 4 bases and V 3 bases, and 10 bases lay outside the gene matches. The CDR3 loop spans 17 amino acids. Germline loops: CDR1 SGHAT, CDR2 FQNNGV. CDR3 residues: CASSLAFGQGAGTEAFF. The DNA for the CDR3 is TGTGCCAGCAGCTTGGCCTTCGGACAGGGGGCCGGCACTGAAGCTTTCTTT.

The CDR3 DNA follows: TGTGCCAGCAGCCGGGCTAGCGGGAGCGGGGAGCAGTTCTTC. It encodes CASSRASGSGEQFF. The chain is built from TRBV3-1 and TRBJ2-1; 10 nucleotides line up with TRBD2. The CDR3 has 14 residues. Germline V gene data show CDR1 as LGHDT and CDR2 as YNNKEL (reference sequence). J gave up 10 bases and V 4 bases, and 7 bases lay outside the gene matches.

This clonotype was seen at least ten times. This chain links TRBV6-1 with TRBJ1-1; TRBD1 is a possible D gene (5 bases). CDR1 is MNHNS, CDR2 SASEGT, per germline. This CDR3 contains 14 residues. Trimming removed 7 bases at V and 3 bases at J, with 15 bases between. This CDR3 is CASTKWGGDTEAFF. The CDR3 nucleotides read TGTGCCAGCACCAAATGGGGAGGGGACACTGAAGCTTTCTTT.

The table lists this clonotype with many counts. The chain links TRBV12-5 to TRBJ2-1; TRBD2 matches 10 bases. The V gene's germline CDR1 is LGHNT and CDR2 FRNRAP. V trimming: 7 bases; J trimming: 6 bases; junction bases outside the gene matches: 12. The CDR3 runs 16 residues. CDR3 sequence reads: CASARRAGGPPNEQFF. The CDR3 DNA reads TGTGCTAGTGCACGACGAGCGGGAGGGCCACCCAATGAGCAGTTCTTC.

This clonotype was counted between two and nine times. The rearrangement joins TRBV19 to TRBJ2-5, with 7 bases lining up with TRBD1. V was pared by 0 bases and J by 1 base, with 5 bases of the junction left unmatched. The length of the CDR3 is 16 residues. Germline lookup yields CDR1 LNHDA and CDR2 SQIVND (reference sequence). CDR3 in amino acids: CASSIDFRDSQETQYF. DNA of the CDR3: TGTGCCAGTAGTATAGATTTCCGGGACAGCCAAGAGACCCAGTACTTC.

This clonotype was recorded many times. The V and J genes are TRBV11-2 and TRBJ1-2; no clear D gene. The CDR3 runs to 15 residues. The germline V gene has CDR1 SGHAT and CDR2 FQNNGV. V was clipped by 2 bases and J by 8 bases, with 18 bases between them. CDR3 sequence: CASSLSGFPLWGYTF. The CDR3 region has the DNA TGTGCCAGCAGCTTATCGGGGTTCCCTCTCTGGGGCTACACCTTC.